What follows are 27 T cell receptor beta chains derived from one specimen sequenced in a study of blood T cell repertoires in COVID-19. Sequenced by immunoSEQ multiplex PCR; TCRdb stores in-frame clones only, minus some. The sample lists more than 65,000 clones, almost 85% occurring once. Sequencing input: peripheral blood. Source of these receptors: a human donor in a cohort sampled during active COVID-19.

The chain combines TRBV27 with TRBJ2-6; 7 bases align to TRBD1. The CDR3 has 16 residues. Germline V gene sequence: CDR1 MNHEY, CDR2 SMNVEV (reference sequence). Written as DNA, the CDR3 is TGTGCAAGTAAACGACAGGGTGGCTCTGGGGCCAACGTCCTGACTTTC. Translation: CASKRQGGSGANVLTF.

This chain links TRBV7-9 with TRBJ1-4; a weak D match, TRBD1 (6 bases). CDR1 is SEHNR and CDR2 is FQNEAQ in the germline V gene (reference sequence). V lost 6 bases, J lost 5 bases, and 16 bases lay in between. The CDR3 has 15 residues. CDR3 residues: CASSPGTRLNEKLFF. The CDR3 DNA reads as TGTGCCAGCAGTCCCGGGACAAGGTTAAATGAAAAACTGTTTTTT.

V usage is TRBV6-4 and J usage is TRBJ1-1, with 7 positions matching TRBD1. This CDR3 comprises 13 residues. Germline V CDR1 and CDR2: MRHNA, SNTAGT. J lost 2 bases, V lost 5 bases, and 2 bases had no gene match. CDR3 residues: CASSRTGNTEAFF. CDR3 bases: TGTGCCAGCAGTCGGACAGGCAACACTGAAGCTTTCTTT.

A single count supports this clone. The chain carries TRBV5-1 and TRBJ1-4; the D gene is possibly TRBD1 (6 bases). The CDR3 runs 15 residues. Trimming stripped 4 bases from V and 4 bases from J, with 14 bases between. Germline V gives CDR1 SGHRS, CDR2 YFSETQ. The CDR3 sequence is CASSEQGGDNEKLFF. DNA of the CDR3: TGCGCCAGCAGCGAACAGGGAGGGGATAATGAAAAACTGTTTTTT.

As regards this clone: The same CDR3 can be traced to other DNA sequences in this sample. The rearrangement joins TRBV11-2 to TRBJ2-7, with TRBD1 identical over 8 bases. V shed 2 bases and J 1 base; nucleotides not matched to a gene: 1. The CDR3 has 14 residues. The germline CDR1 and CDR2 sequences are SGHAT and FQNNGV. The CDR3 region is CASSLTGGSYEQYF. CDR3 sequence (DNA): TGTGCCAGCAGCTTAACAGGGGGTTCCTACGAGCAGTACTTC.

This rearrangement joins TRBV2 to TRBJ1-3; D uncertain. V lost 6 bases and J 3 bases, leaving 9 bases between the germline ends. Germline V gives CDR1 SNHLY, CDR2 FYNNEI. The CDR3 is made up of 13 amino acids. Here the CDR3 DNA reads TGTGCCAGCAGCCCTCGAGATGGAAACACCATATATTTT. Residues: CASSPRDGNTIYF.

This clone has only a few counts. This chain joins TRBV5-1 and TRBJ1-1; D possibly corresponds to TRBD1 (5 bases). CDR3 length: 13 amino acids. CDR1 SGHRS and CDR2 YFSETQ come from the germline V gene. The ends were cut back, 2 bases at V and 8 bases at J, with 13 bases in the middle. This CDR3 is CASSLRGTLEAFF. DNA of the CDR3: TGCGCCAGCAGCTTACGGGGGACTTTAGAAGCTTTCTTT.

A few counts support this clone. The rearrangement links TRBV27 to TRBJ1-5, with D possibly TRBD1 on 5 matching bases. V was shortened by 5 bases and J by 2 bases, with 16 bases between the two germline ends. CDR3 length: 16 residues. Germline CDR1 and CDR2: MNHEY and SMNVEV (reference sequence). The CDR3 loop reads CASSPTRARGNQPQHF. The CDR3 DNA reads TGTGCCAGCAGTCCCACCAGGGCACGGGGCAATCAGCCCCAGCATTTT.

This chain uses TRBV3-1 (or the pseudogene TRBV3-2) with TRBJ2-3; 8 bases map to TRBD2. Germline CDR1 reads LGHDT; CDR2 reads YNNKEL (reference sequence). After removal of 3 bases from V and 4 bases from J, the junction contained 12 bases not matched to a gene. The CDR3 length is 17 residues. The CDR3 sequence: CASSQWRAGGSSDTQYF. The DNA for the CDR3 is TGTGCCAGCAGCCAGTGGCGGGCGGGGGGCAGTTCAGATACGCAGTATTTT.

This chain's CDR3 is CASGLGLAVEQYF. CDR3 sequence (DNA): TGTGCTAGTGGTCTGGGACTAGCGGTCGAGCAGTACTTC. The genes are TRBV12-5 and TRBJ2-7; 11 bases agree with TRBD2. V gave up 5 bases and J gave up 6 bases; unmatched junction bases: 3. This CDR3 contains 13 residues. In germline, CDR1 is LGHNT, CDR2 FRNRAP.

The J gene is TRBJ1-1, the V gene TRBV19, with D maybe TRBD1 (5 bases). CDR1 LNHDA and CDR2 SQIVND come from the germline V gene (reference sequence). There are 15 residues in the CDR3. The ends were cut back, 5 bases at V and 2 bases at J, with 15 bases in the middle. CDR3 region: CASSGRSQGNTEAFF. The CDR3 DNA reads as TGTGCCAGTAGTGGGAGGTCCCAGGGTAACACTGAAGCTTTCTTT. Together with reference TRBV19 and TRBJ1-1, the CDR3 gives the full variable domain: DGGITQSPKYLFRKEGQNVTLSCEQNLNHDAMYWYRQDPGQGLRLIYYSQIVNDFQKGDIAEGYSVSREKKESFPLTVTSAQKNPTAFYLCASSGRSQGNTEAFFGQGTRLTVV.

The J gene is TRBJ2-7, the V gene TRBV6-4; D might be TRBD2 (5 bases). Looked up from germline, CDR1 is MRHNA and CDR2 is SNTAGT. This CDR3 is built from 15 residues. The germline V and J ends were trimmed by 5 bases and 4 bases, with 18 bases remaining between them. CDR3 region: CASSFSRASLYEQYF. CDR3 in DNA: TGTGCCAGCAGTTTCTCGAGGGCTAGTTTATACGAGCAGTACTTC.

The CDR3 nucleotides read TGCGCCAGCAGCCAAGTAACAGGGAAAGGAGCGAACACTGAAGCTTTCTTT. It encodes CASSQVTGKGANTEAFF. The genes are TRBV4-1 and TRBJ1-1; TRBD1 is a possible D gene (6 bases). CDR1 is MGHRA, CDR2 YSYEKL, per germline. The CDR3 contains 17 residues. V lost 1 base to trimming and J lost 1 base, with 16 bases between them.

The rearrangement uses TRBV6-5 and TRBJ1-2, with TRBD1 identical over 8 bases. Germline values: CDR1 MNHEY, CDR2 SVGAGI. The CDR3 is 15 residues long. With V trimmed by 5 bases and J by 4 bases, 9 bases remained unmatched. The CDR3 is CASSPAGTGSYGYTF. The CDR3, as DNA: TGTGCCAGCAGTCCCGCCGGGACAGGAAGCTATGGCTACACCTTC.

V gene TRBV27 combines with J gene TRBJ1-1; 7 positions match TRBD1. The ends lost 2 bases at V and 0 bases at J; junction bases unmatched: 6. Germline V gives CDR1 MNHEY, CDR2 SMNVEV (reference sequence). The CDR3 consists of 16 residues. The CDR3 DNA follows: TGTGCCAGCAGTTTAGTGGGGACAGCGATGAACACTGAAGCTTTCTTT. It encodes CASSLVGTAMNTEAFF.

The CDR3 nucleotides are TGTGCCAGCAGTCGGGACAGCCAGAACACCGGGGAGCTGTTTTTT. It yields the protein CASSRDSQNTGELFF. V is TRBV27 and J is TRBJ2-2, with 7 bases matching TRBD1. The V gene's germline CDR1 is MNHEY and CDR2 SMNVEV (reference sequence). V lost 5 bases and J lost 1; bases outside the gene matches: 4. CDR3 length: 15 residues.

The gene calls are TRBV6-5 and TRBJ1-4; D may be TRBD1 (5 bases). Trimming pared 6 bases from V and 8 bases from J, leaving 13 bases between. Germline lookup yields CDR1 MNHEY and CDR2 SVGAGI. The CDR3 is made up of 13 amino acids. The CDR3, as DNA: TGTGCCAGCAGCCCGGGACTGGGGGAAAAACTGTTTTTT. It encodes CASSPGLGEKLFF.

The genes are TRBV9 and TRBJ2-7, with 10 positions matching TRBD1. The length of the CDR3 is 17 residues. Per germline, CDR1 SGDLS and CDR2 YYNGEE. J lost 4 bases, V lost 3 bases, and 13 bases had no gene match. In DNA, the CDR3 is TGTGCCAGCAGCGCCCTCGGTGGTGGACAGGGGGAGTACGAGCAGTACTTC. Protein sequence: CASSALGGGQGEYEQYF.

The V call is TRBV5-1, the J call TRBJ2-7, with 7 bases identical to TRBD1. The CDR3 is made up of 15 amino acids. Germline CDR1 reads SGHRS; CDR2 reads YFSETQ. Germline trimming cut 4 bases from V and 2 bases from J; bases unmatched to any gene: 9. The CDR3: CASSPRLGGTYEQYF. In DNA, the CDR3 is TGCGCCAGCAGCCCTCGCTTAGGGGGCACCTACGAGCAGTACTTC.

The genes are TRBV5-1 and TRBJ2-7, with D perhaps TRBD1 (6 bases). There are 14 residues in the CDR3. The V and J ends lost 0 bases and 2 bases respectively, with 9 bases between them. Germline V gene lookup returns CDR1 SGHRS and CDR2 YFSETQ. CDR3 nucleotides: TGCGCCAGCAGCTTGGACAGGGTCCCCTACGAGCAGTACTTC. Amino acids: CASSLDRVPYEQYF.

This chain links TRBV5-6 with TRBJ2-3; 7 nucleotides align to TRBD1. The CDR3 covers 16 residues. V dropped 2 bases and J dropped 2; count of bases not matched to a gene: 8. CDR1 and CDR2 (germline): SGHDT, YYEEEE. DNA for the CDR3: TGTGCCAGCAGCTTAAGGGGACAGTTTTACACAGATACGCAGTATTTT. Amino acids: CASSLRGQFYTDTQYF.

The chain is built from TRBV6-1 and TRBJ2-5; the D gene is possibly TRBD1 (6 bases). CDR3 length equals 15 residues. The V end lost 2 bases, the J end lost 2 bases, and 12 bases lay between the germline ends. Germline values: CDR1 MNHNS, CDR2 SASEGT. CDR3 in amino acids: CASSETHRAQETQYF. The CDR3 DNA is TGTGCCAGCAGTGAAACCCACAGGGCGCAAGAGACCCAGTACTTC.

The chain uses TRBV24-1 and TRBJ2-2, with D tentatively TRBD1 (6 bases). The CDR3 sequence is 16 residues long. The germline CDR1 and CDR2 sequences are KGHDR and SFDVKD. V lost 4 bases and J lost 5, with 16 bases in between. The CDR3 DNA reads TGTGCCACCAGTGACACAGGGAGAAGATATACCGGGGAGCTGTTTTTT. Its translation: CATSDTGRRYTGELFF.

The chain carries TRBV4-2 and TRBJ1-2; 7 positions match TRBD1. The CDR3 is made up of 21 amino acids. From germline, CDR1 is LGHNA and CDR2 YNFKEQ. Trimming at V came to 4 bases and at J to 5 bases, leaving 28 bases not matched to a gene. This CDR3 reads CASSPPSFRGERKGAGYGYTF. The CDR3 nucleotides read TGTGCCAGCAGCCCCCCCTCCTTTCGCGGTGAACGTAAGGGGGCCGGGTATGGCTACACCTTC.

The chain links TRBV5-6 to TRBJ2-5; no clear D. The CDR3 runs to 13 residues. Trimming stripped 2 bases from V and 5 bases from J, with 10 bases between. The germline gives CDR1 SGHDT, CDR2 YYEEEE. This CDR3 reads CASSLYPMETQYF. In nucleotides, the CDR3 is TGTGCCAGCAGCTTATATCCTATGGAGACCCAGTACTTC.

The chain recombines TRBV6-5 with TRBJ1-6, with D possibly matching TRBD1 (6 bases). The CDR3 consists of 14 residues. V was trimmed by 5 bases and J by 7 bases, leaving 12 bases between them. Looked up from germline, CDR1 is MNHEY and CDR2 is SVGAGI. CDR3 sequence (DNA): TGTGCCAGCAGTCCAGGGGAGGGAAATTCACCCCTCCACTTT. Translating it yields CASSPGEGNSPLHF.

V and J are TRBV3-1 (or the pseudogene TRBV3-2) and TRBJ2-7, with TRBD2 as a possible D gene (6 bases). CDR1 is LGHDT and CDR2 is YNNKEL in the germline V gene (reference sequence). Trimming took off 4 bases at V and 7 bases at J, with 11 bases between the two ends. The CDR3 loop spans 12 amino acids. Here the CDR3 reads CASSRGEGEQYF. The CDR3 DNA follows: TGTGCCAGCAGCCGGGGGGAAGGGGAGCAGTACTTC.